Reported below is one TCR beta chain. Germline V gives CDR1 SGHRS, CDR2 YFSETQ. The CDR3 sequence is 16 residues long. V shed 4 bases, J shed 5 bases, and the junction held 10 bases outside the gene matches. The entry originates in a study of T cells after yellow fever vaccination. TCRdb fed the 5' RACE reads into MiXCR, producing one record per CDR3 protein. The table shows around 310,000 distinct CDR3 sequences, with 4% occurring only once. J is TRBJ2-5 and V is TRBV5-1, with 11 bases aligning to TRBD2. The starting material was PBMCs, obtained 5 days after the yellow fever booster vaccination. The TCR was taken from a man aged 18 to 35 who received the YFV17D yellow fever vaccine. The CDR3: CASSRILSGGEETQYF. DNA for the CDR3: TGCGCCAGCAGCCGGATCCTTAGCGGGGGGGAGGAGACCCAGTACTTC.